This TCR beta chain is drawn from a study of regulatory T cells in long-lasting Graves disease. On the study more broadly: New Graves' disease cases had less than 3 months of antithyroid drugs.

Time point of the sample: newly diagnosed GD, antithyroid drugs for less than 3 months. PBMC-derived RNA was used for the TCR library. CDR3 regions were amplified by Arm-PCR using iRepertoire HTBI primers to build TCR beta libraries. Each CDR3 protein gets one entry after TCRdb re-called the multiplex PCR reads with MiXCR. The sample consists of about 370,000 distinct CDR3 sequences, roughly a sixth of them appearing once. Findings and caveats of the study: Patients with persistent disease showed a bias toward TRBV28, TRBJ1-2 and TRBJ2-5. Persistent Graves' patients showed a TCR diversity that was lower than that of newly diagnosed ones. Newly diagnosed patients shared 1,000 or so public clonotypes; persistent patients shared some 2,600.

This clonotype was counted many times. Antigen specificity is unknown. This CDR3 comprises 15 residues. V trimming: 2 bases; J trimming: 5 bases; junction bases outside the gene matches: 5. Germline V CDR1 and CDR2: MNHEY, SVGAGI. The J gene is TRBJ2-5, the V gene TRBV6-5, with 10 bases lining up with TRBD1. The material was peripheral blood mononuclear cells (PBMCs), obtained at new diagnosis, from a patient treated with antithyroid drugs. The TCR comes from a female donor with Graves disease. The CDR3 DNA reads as TGTGCCAGCAGTTACCCCGGGACAGGGGAGGAGACCCAGTACTTC. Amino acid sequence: CASSYPGTGEETQYF.